This TCR beta chain emerged from a study of memory CD4+ T cells and cytomegalovirus serostatus. Looking at the study overall: Donors were healthy Belgian adults, 10 or so CMV seropositive and fewer than 30 seronegative.

Findings of the study overall: About 40% of the roughly 160 known CMV-associated TCRbeta sequences appeared in CD4+ memory.

Under the authors' procedure: Out-of-frame sequences were removed, leaving around 2,000,000 distinct TCRbeta sequences. Using immunoSEQ multiplex PCR, the repertoire was profiled, and TCRdb retains in-frame clones only, with some absent. V and J calls and clone size are given by that table; D and trimming were obtained from the DNA. The repertoire holds approximately 47,000 clones, with around 78% as singletons. As to this clone: Its antigen remains unidentified.

Germline V lookup: CDR1 ENHRY, CDR2 SYGVKD. V dropped 3 bases and J dropped 0 bases, with 11 bases sitting between them. This CDR3 comprises 15 residues. Single viable CD3+CD4+CD8-CD45RO+ cells were sorted as the memory CD4+ T cells. Positive selection with CD4 microbeads enriched total CD4+ T cells. Material: memory CD4+ T cells from blood. The TCR comes from an adult in good health and CMV-seronegative. The chain recombines TRBV10-3 with TRBJ1-1; a possible D gene is TRBD1 (5 bases). The CDR3 DNA follows: TGTGCCATCAGTGACCCAGGGTTTGTGAACACTGAAGCTTTCTTT. It specifies CAISDPGFVNTEAFF.